This TCR beta chain was captured in a study of blood T cell repertoires in COVID-19. Measured with immunoSEQ multiplex PCR; TCRdb has only the in-frame clones, and not every one. The sample lists 55,000 to 85,000 clones; 88% were seen once. The source is a human donor in a cohort sampled during active COVID-19. The sample consisted of peripheral blood.

CDR3 coding DNA: TGTGCCACCTCTGACTTGATTAGCACAGATACGCAGTATTTT. As protein: CATSDLISTDTQYF. The J gene is TRBJ2-3, the V gene TRBV6-5, with D hard to call. V gave up 10 bases and J gave up 0 bases, with 14 bases separating them. From germline, CDR1 is MNHEY and CDR2 SVGAGI. This CDR3 is built from 14 residues.